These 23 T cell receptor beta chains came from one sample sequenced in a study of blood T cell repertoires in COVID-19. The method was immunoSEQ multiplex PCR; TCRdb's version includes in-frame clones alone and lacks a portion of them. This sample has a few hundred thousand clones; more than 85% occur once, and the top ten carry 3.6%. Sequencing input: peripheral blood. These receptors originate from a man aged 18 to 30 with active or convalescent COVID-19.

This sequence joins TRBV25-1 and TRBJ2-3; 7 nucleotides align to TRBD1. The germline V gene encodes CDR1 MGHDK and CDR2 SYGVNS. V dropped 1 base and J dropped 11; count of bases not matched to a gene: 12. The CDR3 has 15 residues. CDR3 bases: TGTGCCAGCAGTGAATGGTCAGGGGGAAGCGGAGGGCAGTATTTT. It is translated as CASSEWSGGSGGQYF.

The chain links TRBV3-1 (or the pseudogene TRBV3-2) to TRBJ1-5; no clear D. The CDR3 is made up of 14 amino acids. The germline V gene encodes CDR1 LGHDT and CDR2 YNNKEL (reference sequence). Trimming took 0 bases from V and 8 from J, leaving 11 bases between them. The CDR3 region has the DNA TGTGCCAGCAGCCAAGATTCTACAGTCAAGCCCCAGCATTTT. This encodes CASSQDSTVKPQHF.

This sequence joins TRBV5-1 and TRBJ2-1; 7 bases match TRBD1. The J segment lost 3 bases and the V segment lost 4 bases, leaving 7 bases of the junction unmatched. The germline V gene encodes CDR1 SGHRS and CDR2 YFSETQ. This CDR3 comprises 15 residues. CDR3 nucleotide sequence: TGCGCCAGCAGCGCCCTGGGGACAGACTACAATGAGCAGTTCTTC. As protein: CASSALGTDYNEQFF.

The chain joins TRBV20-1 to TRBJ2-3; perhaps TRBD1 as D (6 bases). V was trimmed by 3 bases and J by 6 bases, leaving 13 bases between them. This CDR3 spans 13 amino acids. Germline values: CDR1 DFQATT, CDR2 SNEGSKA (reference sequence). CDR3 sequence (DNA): TGCAGTGCTAGTGGGACATCTTTTGATACGCAGTATTTT. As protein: CSASGTSFDTQYF.

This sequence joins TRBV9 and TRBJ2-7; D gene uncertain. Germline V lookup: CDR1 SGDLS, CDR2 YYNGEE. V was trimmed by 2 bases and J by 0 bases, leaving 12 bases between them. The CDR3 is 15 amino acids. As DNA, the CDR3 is TGTGCCAGCAGCGTTGGGCTGCAACCCTCCTACGAGCAGTACTTC. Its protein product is CASSVGLQPSYEQYF.

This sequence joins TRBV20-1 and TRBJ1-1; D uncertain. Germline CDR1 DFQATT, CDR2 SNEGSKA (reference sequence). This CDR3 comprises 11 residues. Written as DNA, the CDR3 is TGCAGGGTCCCCACTAACACTGAAGCTTTCTTT. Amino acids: CRVPTNTEAFF.

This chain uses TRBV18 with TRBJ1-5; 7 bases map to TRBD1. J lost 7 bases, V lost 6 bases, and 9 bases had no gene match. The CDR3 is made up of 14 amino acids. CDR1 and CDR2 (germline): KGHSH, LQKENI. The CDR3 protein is CASSLDRAEQPQHF. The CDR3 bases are TGTGCCAGCTCTCTTGACAGGGCAGAGCAGCCCCAGCATTTT.

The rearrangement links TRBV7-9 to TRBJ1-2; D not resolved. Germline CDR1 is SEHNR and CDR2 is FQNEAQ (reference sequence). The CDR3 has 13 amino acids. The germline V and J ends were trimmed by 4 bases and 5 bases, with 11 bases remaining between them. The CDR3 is CASSSRDHYGYTF. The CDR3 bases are TGTGCCAGCAGCTCTCGGGATCATTATGGCTACACCTTC. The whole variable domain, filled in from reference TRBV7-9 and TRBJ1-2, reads DTGVSQNPRHKITKRGQNVTFRCDPISEHNRLYWYRQTLGQGPEFLTYFQNEAQLEKSRLLSDRFSAERPKGSFSTLEIQRTEQGDSAMYLCASSSRDHYGYTFGSGTRLTVV.

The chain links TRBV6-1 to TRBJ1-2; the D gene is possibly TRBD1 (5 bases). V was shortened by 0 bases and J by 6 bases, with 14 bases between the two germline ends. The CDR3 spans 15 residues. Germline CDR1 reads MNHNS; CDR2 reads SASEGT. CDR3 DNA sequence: TGTGCCAGCAGTGAAGCTTGGGGGGTTATCGATGGCTACACCTTC. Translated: CASSEAWGVIDGYTF.

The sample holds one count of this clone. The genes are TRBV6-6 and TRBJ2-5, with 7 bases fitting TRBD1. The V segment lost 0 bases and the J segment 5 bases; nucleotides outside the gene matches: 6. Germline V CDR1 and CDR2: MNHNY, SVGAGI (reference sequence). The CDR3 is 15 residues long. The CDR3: CASSYSSRGRETQYF. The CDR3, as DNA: TGTGCCAGCAGTTACTCGTCGAGGGGGCGGGAGACCCAGTACTTC.

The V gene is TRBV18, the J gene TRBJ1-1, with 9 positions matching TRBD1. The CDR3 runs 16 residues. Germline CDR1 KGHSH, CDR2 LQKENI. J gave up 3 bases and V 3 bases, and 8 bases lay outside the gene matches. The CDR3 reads CASSPFTGGVDTEAFF. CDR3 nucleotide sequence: TGTGCCAGCTCACCCTTCACAGGGGGCGTCGACACTGAAGCTTTCTTT.

The CDR3 coding sequence is TGTGCCAGCAGCTTGGGACAGGGGGGAGATACGCAGTATTTT. Translating gives CASSLGQGGDTQYF. The chain employs TRBV27 and TRBJ2-3; 11 bases align to TRBD1. This CDR3 has 14 residues. Germline CDR1 and CDR2: MNHEY and SMNVEV (reference sequence). With 6 bases clipped from V and 5 bases from J, the junction kept 4 bases outside the gene matches.

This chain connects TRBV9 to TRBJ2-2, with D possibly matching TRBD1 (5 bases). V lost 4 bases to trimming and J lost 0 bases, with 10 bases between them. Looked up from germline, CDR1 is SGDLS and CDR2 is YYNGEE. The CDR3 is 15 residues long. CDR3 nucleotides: TGTGCCAGCAGCTTACAGGTTCCGAACACCGGGGAGCTGTTTTTT. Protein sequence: CASSLQVPNTGELFF.

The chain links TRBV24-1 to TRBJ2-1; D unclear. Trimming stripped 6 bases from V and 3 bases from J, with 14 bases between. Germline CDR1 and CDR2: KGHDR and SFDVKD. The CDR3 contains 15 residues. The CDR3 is CATSTAHGDYNEQFF. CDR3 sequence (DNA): TGTGCCACCAGTACCGCCCACGGAGACTACAATGAGCAGTTCTTC.

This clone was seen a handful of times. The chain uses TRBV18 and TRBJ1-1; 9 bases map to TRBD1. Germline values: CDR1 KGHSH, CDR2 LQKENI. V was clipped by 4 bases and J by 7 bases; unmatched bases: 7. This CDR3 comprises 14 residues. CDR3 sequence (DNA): TGTGCCAGCTCACTACGGGACAGGGCGGTTGAAGCTTTCTTT. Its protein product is CASSLRDRAVEAFF.

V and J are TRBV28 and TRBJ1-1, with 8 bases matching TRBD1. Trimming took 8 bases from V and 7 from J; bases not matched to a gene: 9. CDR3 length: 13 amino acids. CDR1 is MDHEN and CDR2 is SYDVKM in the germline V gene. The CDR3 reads CASANRGFGEAFF. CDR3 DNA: TGTGCCAGCGCTAACAGGGGGTTCGGTGAAGCTTTCTTT. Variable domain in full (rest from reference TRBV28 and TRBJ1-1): DVKVTQSSRYLVKRTGEKVFLECVQDMDHENMFWYRQDPGLGLRLIYFSYDVKMKEKGDIPEGYSVSREKKERFSLILESASTNQTSMYLCASANRGFGEAFFGQGTRLTVV.

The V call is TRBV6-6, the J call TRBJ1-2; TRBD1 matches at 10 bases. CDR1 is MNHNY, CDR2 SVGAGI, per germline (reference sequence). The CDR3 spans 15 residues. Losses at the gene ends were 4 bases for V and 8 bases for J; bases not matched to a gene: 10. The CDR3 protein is CASSSTPGTGAGYTF. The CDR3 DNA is TGTGCCAGCAGTTCCACCCCCGGGACAGGGGCCGGCTACACCTTC.

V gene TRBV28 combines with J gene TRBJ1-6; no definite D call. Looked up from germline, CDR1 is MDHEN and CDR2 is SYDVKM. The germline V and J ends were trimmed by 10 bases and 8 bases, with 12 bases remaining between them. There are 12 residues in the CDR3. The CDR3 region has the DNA TGTGCCACTCTGGGGAGAGATTCACCCCTCCACTTT. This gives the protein CATLGRDSPLHF.

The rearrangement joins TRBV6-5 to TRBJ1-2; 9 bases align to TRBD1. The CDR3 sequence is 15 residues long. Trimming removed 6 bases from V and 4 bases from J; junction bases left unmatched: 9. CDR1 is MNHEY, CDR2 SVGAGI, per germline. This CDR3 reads CASSRPGTGLYGYTF. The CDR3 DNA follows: TGTGCCAGCAGCCGCCCCGGGACAGGGCTCTATGGCTACACCTTC.

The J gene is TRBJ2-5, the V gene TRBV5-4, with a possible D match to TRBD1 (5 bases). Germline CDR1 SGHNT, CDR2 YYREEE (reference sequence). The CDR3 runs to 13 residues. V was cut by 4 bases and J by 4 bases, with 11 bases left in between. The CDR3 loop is CASSDLGAETQYF. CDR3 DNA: TGTGCCAGCAGCGACTTAGGGGCAGAGACCCAGTACTTC.

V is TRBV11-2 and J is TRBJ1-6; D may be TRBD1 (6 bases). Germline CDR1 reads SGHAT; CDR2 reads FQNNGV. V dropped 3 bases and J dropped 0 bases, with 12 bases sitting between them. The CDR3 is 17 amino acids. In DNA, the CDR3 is TGTGCCAGCAGCTTGGACCAGGACAGCTCCTATAATTCACCCCTCCACTTT. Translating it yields CASSLDQDSSYNSPLHF. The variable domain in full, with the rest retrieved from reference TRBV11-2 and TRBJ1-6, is EAGVAQSPRYKIIEKRQSVAFWCNPISGHATLYWYQQILGQGPKLLIQFQNNGVVDDSQLPKDRFSAERLKGVDSTLKIQPAKLEDSAVYLCASSLDQDSSYNSPLHFGNGTRLTVT.

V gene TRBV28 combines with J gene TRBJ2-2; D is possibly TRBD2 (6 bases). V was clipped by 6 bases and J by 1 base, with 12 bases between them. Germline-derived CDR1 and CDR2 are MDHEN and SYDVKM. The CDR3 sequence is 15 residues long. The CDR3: CASRRVRGNTGELFF. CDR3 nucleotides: TGTGCCAGCAGGAGGGTGCGGGGGAACACCGGGGAGCTGTTTTTT. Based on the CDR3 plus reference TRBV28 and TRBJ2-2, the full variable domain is DVKVTQSSRYLVKRTGEKVFLECVQDMDHENMFWYRQDPGLGLRLIYFSYDVKMKEKGDIPEGYSVSREKKERFSLILESASTNQTSMYLCASRRVRGNTGELFFGEGSRLTVL.

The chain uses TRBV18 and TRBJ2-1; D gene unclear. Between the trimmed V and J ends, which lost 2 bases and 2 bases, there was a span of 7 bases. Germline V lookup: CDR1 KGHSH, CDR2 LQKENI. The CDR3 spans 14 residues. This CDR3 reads CASSPVAAYNEQFF. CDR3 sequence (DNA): TGTGCCAGCTCACCAGTCGCGGCCTACAATGAGCAGTTCTTC.